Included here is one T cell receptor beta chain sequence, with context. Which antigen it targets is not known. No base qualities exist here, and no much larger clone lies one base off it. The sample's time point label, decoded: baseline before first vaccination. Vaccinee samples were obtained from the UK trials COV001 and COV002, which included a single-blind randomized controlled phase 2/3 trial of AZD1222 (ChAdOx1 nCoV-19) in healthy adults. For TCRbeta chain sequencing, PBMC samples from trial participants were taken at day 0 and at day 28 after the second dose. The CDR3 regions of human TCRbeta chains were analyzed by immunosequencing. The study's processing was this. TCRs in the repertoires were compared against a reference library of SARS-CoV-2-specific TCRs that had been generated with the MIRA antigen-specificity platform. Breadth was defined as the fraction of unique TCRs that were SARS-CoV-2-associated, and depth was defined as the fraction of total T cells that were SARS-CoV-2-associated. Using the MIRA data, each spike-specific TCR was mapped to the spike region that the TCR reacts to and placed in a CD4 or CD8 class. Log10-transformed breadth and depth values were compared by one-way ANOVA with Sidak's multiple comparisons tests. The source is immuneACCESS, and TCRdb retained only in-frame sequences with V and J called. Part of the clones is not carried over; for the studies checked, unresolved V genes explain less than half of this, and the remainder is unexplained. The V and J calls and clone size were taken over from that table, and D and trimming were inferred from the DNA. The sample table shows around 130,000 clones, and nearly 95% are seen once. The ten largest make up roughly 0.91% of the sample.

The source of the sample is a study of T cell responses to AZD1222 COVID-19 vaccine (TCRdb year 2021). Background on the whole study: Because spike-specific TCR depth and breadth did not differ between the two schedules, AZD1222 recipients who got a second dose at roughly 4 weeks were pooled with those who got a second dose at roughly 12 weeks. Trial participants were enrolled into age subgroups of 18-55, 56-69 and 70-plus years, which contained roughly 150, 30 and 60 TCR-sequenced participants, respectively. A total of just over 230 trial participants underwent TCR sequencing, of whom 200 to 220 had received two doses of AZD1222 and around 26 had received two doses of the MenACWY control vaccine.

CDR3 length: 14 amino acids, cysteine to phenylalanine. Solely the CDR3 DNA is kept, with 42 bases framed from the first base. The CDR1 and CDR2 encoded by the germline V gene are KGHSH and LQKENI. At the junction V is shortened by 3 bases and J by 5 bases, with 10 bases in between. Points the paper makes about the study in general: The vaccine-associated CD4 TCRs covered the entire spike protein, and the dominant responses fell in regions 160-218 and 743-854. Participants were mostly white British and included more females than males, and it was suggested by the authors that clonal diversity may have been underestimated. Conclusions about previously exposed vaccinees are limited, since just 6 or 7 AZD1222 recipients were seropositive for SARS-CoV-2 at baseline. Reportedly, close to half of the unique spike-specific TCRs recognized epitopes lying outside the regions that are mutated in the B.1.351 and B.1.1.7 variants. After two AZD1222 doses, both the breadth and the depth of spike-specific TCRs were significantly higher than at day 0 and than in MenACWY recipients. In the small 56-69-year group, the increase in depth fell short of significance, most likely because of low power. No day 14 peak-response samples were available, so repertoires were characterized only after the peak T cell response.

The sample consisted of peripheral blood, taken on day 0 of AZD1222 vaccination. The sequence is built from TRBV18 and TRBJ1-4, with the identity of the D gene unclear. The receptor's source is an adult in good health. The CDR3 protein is CASSPPYSNEKLFF. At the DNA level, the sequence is TGTGCCAGCTCACCCCCCTACAGCAATGAAAAACTGTTTTTT.